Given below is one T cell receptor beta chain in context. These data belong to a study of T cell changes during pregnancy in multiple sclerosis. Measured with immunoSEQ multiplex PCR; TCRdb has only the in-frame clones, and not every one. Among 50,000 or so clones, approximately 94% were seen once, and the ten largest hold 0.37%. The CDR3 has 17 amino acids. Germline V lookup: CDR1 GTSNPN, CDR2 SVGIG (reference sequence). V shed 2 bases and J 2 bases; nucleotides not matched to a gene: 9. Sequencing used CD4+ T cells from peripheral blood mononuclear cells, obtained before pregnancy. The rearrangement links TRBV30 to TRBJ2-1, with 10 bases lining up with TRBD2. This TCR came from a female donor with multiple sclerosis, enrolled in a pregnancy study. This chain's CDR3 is CAWSSGRAGDTYNEQFF. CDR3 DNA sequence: TGTGCCTGGAGTAGCGGGAGGGCCGGGGACACCTACAATGAGCAGTTCTTC.